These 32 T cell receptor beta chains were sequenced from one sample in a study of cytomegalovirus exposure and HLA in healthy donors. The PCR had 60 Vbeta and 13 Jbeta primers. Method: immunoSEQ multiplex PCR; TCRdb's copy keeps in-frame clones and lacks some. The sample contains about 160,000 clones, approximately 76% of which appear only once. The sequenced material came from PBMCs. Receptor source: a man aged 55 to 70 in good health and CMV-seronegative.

This chain's CDR3 is CASSTRAQHF. DNA of the CDR3: TGTGCCAGCAGCACCCGGGCCCAGCATTTT. The chain combines TRBV7-4 with TRBJ1-5; D unclear. Germline V CDR1 and CDR2: SGHVT, SQSDAQ. This CDR3 is 10 amino acids long. Trimming removed 5 bases from V and 11 bases from J, with 7 bases in between.

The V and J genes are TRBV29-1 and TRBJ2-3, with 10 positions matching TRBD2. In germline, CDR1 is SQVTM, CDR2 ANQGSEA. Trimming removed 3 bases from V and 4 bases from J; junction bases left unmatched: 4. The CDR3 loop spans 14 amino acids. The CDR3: CSVDLAGVSDTQYF. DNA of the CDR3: TGCAGCGTTGACCTAGCGGGAGTTTCAGATACGCAGTATTTT.

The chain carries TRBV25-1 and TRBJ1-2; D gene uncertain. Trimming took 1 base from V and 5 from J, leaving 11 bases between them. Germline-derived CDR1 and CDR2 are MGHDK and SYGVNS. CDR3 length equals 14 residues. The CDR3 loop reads CASSEFSGGYGYTF. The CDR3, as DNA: TGTGCCAGCAGTGAATTTTCTGGCGGTTATGGCTACACCTTC.

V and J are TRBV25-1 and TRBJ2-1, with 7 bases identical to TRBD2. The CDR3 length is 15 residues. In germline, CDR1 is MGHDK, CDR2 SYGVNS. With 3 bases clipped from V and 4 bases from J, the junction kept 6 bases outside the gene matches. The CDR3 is CASSDILARYNEQFF. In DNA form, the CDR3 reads TGTGCCAGCAGTGATATACTAGCGAGATACAATGAGCAGTTCTTC. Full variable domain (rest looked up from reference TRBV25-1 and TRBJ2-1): EADIYQTPRYLVIGTGKKITLECSQTMGHDKMYWYQQDPGMELHLIHYSYGVNSTEKGDLSSESTVSRIRTEHFPLTLESARPSHTSQYLCASSDILARYNEQFFGPGTRLTVL.

The CDR3 DNA is TGTGCCAGCAGTGGTATCTCCTACGAGCAGTACTTC. Translation gives CASSGISYEQYF. This chain joins TRBV6-1 and TRBJ2-7; D gene unclear. The V gene lost 4 bases and the J gene lost 0 bases, with 4 bases spanning the gap. The CDR3 runs 12 residues. The V gene's germline CDR1 is MNHNS and CDR2 SASEGT.

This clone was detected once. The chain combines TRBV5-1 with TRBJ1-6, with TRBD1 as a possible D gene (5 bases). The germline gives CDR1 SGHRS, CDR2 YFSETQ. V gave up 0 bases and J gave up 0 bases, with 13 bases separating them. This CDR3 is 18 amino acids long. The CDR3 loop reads CASSLAGIRSSYNSPLHF. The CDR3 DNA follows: TGCGCCAGCAGCTTGGCAGGGATAAGGAGCTCCTATAATTCACCCCTCCACTTT. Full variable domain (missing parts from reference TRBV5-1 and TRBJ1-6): KAGVTQTPRYLIKTRGQQVTLSCSPISGHRSVSWYQQTPGQGLQFLFEYFSETQRNKGNFPGRFSGRQFSNSRSEMNVSTLELGDSALYLCASSLAGIRSSYNSPLHFGNGTRLTVT.

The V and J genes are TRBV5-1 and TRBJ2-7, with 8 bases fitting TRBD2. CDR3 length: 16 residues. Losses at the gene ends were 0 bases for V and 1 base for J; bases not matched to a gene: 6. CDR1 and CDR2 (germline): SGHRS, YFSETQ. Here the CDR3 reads CASSLAFGGGSYEQYF. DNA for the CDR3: TGCGCCAGCAGCTTGGCCTTCGGGGGGGGATCCTACGAGCAGTACTTC.

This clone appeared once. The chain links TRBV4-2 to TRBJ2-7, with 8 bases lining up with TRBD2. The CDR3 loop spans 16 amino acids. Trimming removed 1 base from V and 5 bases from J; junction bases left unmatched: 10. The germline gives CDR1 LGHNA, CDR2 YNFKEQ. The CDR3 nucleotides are TGTGCCAGCAGCCAAGGTAGATCGGGGGGGTCCGACGAGCAGTACTTC. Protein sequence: CASSQGRSGGSDEQYF.

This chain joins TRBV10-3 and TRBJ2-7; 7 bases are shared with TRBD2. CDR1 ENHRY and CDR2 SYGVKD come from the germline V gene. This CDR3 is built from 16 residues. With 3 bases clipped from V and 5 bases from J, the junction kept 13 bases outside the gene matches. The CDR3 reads CAISDDAGVKAHEQYF. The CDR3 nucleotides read TGTGCCATCAGTGATGATGCGGGAGTCAAGGCCCACGAGCAGTACTTC.

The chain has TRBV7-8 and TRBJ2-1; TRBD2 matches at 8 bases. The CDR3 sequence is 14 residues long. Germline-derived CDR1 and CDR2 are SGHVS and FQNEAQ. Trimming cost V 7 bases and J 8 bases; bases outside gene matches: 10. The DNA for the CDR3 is TGTGCCAGCAACACCGTCAGCGGGAGCTATGAGCAGTTCTTC. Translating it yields CASNTVSGSYEQFF. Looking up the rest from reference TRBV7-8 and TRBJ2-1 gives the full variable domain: GAGVSQSPRYKVAKRGQDVALRCDPISGHVSLFWYQQALGQGPEFLTYFQNEAQLDKSGLPSDRFFAERPEGSVSTLKIQRTQQEDSAVYLCASNTVSGSYEQFFGPGTRLTVL.

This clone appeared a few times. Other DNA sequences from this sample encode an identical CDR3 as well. CDR3 in amino acids: CSAIQETQYF. The DNA for the CDR3 is TGCAGTGCCATCCAAGAGACCCAGTACTTC. The chain recombines TRBV20-1 with TRBJ2-5; D gene uncertain. CDR1 is DFQATT, CDR2 SNEGSKA, per germline (reference sequence). The CDR3 is 10 amino acids. V lost 6 bases and J lost 1, with 3 bases in between.

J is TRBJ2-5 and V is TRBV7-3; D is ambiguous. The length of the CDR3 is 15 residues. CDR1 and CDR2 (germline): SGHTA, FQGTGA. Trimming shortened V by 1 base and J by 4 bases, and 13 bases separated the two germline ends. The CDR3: CASSLSGHSGETQYF. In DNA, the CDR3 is TGTGCCAGCAGCTTAAGTGGCCATTCGGGAGAGACCCAGTACTTC. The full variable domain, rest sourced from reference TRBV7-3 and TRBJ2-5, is GAGVSQTPSNKVTEKGKYVELRCDPISGHTALYWYRQSLGQGPEFLIYFQGTGAADDSGLPNDRFFAVRPEGSVSTLKIQRTERGDSAVYLCASSLSGHSGETQYFGPGTRLLVL.

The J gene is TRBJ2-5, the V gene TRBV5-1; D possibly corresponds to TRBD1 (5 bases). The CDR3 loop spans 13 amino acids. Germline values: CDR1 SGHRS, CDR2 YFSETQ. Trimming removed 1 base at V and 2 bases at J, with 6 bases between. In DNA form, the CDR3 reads TGCGCCAGCAGCTTGCAGGGACAAGAGACCCAGTACTTC. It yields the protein CASSLQGQETQYF.

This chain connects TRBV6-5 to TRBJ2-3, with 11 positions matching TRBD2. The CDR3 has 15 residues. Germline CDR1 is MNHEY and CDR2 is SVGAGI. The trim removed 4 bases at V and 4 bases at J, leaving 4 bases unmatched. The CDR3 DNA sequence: TGTGCCAGCAGTTCTACTAGCGGGGGCGCAGATACGCAGTATTTT. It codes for CASSSTSGGADTQYF.

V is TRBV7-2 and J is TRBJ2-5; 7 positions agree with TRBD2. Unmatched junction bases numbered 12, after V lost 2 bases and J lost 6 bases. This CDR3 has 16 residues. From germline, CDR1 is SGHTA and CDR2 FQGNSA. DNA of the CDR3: TGTGCCAGCAGCTTACTTCCTAGCGGTGCAGTCAAGACCCAGTACTTC. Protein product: CASSLLPSGAVKTQYF.

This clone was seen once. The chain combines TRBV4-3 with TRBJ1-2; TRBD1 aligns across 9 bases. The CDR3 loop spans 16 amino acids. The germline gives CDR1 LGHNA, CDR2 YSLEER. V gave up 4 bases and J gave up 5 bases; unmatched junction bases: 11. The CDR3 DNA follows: TGCGCCAGCAGCCCAACTATGGGACAGGGAATTTATGGCTACACCTTC. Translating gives CASSPTMGQGIYGYTF.

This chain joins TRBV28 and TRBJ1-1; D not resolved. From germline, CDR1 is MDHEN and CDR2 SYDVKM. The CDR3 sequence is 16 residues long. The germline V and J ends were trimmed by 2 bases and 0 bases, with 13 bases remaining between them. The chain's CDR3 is CASSLILQFMNTEAFF. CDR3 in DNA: TGTGCCAGCAGTTTAATCCTCCAGTTCATGAACACTGAAGCTTTCTTT.

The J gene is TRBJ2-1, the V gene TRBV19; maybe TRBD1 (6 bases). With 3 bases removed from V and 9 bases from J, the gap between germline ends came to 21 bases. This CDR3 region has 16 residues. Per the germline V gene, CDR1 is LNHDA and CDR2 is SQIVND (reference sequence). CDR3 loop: CASSMGQGPAEGEQFF. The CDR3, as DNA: TGTGCCAGTAGTATGGGGCAGGGGCCAGCTGAAGGTGAGCAGTTCTTC.

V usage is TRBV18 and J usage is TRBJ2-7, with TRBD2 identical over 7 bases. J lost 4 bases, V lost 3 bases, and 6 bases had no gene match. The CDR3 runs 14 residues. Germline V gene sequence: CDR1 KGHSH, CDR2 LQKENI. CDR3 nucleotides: TGTGCCAGCTCACCCACAGCGGGAAAATACGAGCAGTACTTC. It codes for CASSPTAGKYEQYF.

The CDR3 DNA sequence: TGTGCCAGCAGTCCTCCCGAACTCGATACGCAGTATTTT. It encodes CASSPPELDTQYF. The genes are TRBV28 and TRBJ2-3; D remains unclear. The CDR3 covers 13 residues. From germline, CDR1 is MDHEN and CDR2 SYDVKM. Trimming took 5 bases from V and 6 from J, leaving 12 bases between them. The full variable domain, its missing parts supplied by reference TRBV28 and TRBJ2-3, is DVKVTQSSRYLVKRTGEKVFLECVQDMDHENMFWYRQDPGLGLRLIYFSYDVKMKEKGDIPEGYSVSREKKERFSLILESASTNQTSMYLCASSPPELDTQYFGPGTRLTVL.

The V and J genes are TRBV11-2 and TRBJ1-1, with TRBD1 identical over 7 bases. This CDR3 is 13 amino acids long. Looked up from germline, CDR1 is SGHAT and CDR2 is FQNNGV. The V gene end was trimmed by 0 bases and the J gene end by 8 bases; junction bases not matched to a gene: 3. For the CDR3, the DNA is TGTGCCAGCAGCTTAGAAGGGACAGTAGAAGCTTTCTTT. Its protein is CASSLEGTVEAFF.

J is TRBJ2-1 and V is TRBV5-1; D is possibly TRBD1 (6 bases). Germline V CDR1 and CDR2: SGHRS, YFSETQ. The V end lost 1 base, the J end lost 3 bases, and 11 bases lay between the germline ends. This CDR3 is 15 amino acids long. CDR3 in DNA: TGCGCCAGCAGCTTGCGACAGGCGTTCTACAATGAGCAGTTCTTC. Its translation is CASSLRQAFYNEQFF.

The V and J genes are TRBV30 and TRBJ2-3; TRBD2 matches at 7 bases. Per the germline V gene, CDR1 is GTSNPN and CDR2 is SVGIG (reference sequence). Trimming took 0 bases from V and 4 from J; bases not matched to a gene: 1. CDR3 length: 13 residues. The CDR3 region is CAWSVRGADTQYF. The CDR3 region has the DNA TGTGCCTGGAGTGTACGGGGGGCAGATACGCAGTATTTT.

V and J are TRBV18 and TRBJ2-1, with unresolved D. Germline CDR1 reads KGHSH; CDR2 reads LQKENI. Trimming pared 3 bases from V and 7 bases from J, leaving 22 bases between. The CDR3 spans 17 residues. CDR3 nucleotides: TGTGCCAGCTCACCTTTCGGCGGCAGCCTCGCCGGGAATGAGCAGTTCTTC. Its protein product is CASSPFGGSLAGNEQFF.

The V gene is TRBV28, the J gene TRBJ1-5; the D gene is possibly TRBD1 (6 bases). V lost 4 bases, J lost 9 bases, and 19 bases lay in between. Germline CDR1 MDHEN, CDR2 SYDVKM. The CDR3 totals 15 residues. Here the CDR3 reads CASSSGQLFISPQHF. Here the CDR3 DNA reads TGTGCCAGCAGTTCCGGACAGCTCTTCATTTCGCCCCAGCATTTT.

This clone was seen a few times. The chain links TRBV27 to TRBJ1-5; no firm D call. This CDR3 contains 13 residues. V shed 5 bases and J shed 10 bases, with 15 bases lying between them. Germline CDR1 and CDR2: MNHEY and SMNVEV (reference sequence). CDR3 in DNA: TGTGCCAGCAGTCTACACCGACACCTACCCCAGCATTTT. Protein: CASSLHRHLPQHF.

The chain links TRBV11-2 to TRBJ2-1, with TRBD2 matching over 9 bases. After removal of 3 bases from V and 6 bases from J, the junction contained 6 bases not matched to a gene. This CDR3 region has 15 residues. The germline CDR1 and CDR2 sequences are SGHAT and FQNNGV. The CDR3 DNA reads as TGTGCCAGCAGCTTCCTTAGCGGGAGATCCAATGAGCAGTTCTTC. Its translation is CASSFLSGRSNEQFF. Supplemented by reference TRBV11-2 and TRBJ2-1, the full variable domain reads EAGVAQSPRYKIIEKRQSVAFWCNPISGHATLYWYQQILGQGPKLLIQFQNNGVVDDSQLPKDRFSAERLKGVDSTLKIQPAKLEDSAVYLCASSFLSGRSNEQFFGPGTRLTVL.

CDR3 sequence reads: CASSLGGDHTDTQYF. The CDR3 nucleotides are TGTGCCAGCAGTCTAGGGGGGGACCACACAGATACGCAGTATTTT. The J gene is TRBJ2-3, the V gene TRBV7-7; D is perhaps TRBD2 (7 bases). Trimming pared 6 bases from V and 2 bases from J, leaving 15 bases between. This CDR3 spans 15 amino acids. CDR1 is SSHAT and CDR2 is FNYEAQ in the germline V gene (reference sequence).

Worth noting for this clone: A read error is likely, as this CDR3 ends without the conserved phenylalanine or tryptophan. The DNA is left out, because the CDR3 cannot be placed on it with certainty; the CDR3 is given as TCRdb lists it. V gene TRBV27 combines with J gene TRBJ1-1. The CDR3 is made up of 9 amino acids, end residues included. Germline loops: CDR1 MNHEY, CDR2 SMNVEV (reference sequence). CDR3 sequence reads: CASSLSGGL.

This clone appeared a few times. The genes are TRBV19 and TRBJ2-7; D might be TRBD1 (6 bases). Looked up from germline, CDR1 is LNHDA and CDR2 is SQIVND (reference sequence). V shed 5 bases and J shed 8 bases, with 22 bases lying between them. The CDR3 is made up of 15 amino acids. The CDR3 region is CASSSIEATGSKQYF. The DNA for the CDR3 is TGTGCCAGTAGTTCGATCGAGGCTACAGGGTCCAAGCAGTACTTC. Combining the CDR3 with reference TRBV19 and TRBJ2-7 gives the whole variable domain DGGITQSPKYLFRKEGQNVTLSCEQNLNHDAMYWYRQDPGQGLRLIYYSQIVNDFQKGDIAEGYSVSREKKESFPLTVTSAQKNPTAFYLCASSSIEATGSKQYFGPGTRLTVT.

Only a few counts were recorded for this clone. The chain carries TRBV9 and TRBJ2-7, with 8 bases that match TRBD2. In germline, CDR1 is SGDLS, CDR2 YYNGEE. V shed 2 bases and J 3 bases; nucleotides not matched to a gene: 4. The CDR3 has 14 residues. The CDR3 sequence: CASSVGGGYYEQYF. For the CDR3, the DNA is TGTGCCAGCAGCGTTGGCGGGGGGTACTACGAGCAGTACTTC.

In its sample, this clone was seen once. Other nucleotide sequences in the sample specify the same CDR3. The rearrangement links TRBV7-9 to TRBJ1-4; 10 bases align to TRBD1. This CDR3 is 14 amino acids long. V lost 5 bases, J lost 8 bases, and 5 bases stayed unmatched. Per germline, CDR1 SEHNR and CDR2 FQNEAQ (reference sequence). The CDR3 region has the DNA TGTGCCAGCAGCCTGGACAGGGGGAGGGAAAAACTGTTTTTT. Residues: CASSLDRGREKLFF.